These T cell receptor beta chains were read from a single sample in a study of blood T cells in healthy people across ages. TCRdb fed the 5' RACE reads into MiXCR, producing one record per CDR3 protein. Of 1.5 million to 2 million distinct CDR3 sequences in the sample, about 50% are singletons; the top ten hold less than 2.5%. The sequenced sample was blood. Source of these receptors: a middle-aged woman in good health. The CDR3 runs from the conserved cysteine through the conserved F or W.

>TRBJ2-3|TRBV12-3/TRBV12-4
CASTTGHSTDTQYF
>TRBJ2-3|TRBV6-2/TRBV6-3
CASSYKGAPTDTQYF
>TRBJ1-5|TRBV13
CASSSVGRPQHF
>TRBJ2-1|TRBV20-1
CSARLAGGLYKAEQFF
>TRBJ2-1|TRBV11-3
CASSLDRASGGARNEQFF
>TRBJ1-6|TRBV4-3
CASSQEYDYNSPLHF
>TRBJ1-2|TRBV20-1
CSARLRQGTNYGYTF
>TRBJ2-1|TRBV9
CASSVRGDEQFF
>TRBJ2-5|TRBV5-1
CASSLDVGQIVQETQYF
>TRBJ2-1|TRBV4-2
CASSSRDSSYNEQFF
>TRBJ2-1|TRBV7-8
CASSFGPSMDEQFF
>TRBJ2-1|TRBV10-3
CAISEAPARAEQFF
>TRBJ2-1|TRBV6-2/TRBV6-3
CASSDEGTGPYNEQFF
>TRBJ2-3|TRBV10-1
CASSERGKPRDTQYF
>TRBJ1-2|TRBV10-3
CAIRGTGINYGYTF
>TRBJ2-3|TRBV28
CASSDQGIDTQYF
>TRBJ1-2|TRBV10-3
CAISEGGGYGYTF
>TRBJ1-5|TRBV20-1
CSAWGLQGPQHF
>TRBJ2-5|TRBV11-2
CASSLGTSGGQGETQYF
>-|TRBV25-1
CASQGQQRAYEQYF
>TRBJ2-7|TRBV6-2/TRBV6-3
CASRTDRSYEQYF
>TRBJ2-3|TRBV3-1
CASSLPGGDTRYF